This T cell receptor beta chain was captured in a study of cytomegalovirus exposure and HLA in healthy donors. Study-level results: Sequencing artifact likely explains a cluster of highly shared sequence variants.

The study ran its PCR with 60 Vbeta and 13 Jbeta primers. Method: immunoSEQ multiplex PCR; TCRdb's copy keeps in-frame clones and lacks some. The sample carries around 120,000 clones, 80% recorded once. Per the germline V gene, CDR1 is MGHRA and CDR2 is YSYEKL. This CDR3 is 15 amino acids long. Between the trimmed V and J ends, which lost 3 bases and 0 bases, there was a span of 12 bases. The table lists this clone with a count of one. Its antigen is as yet unknown. Sequenced material: PBMCs. The chain recombines TRBV4-1 with TRBJ2-7; no definite D call. The clonotype was recovered from a woman aged 40 to 50 in good health and CMV-seronegative. CDR3 in DNA: TGCGCCAGCAGCCATTCTACAGCAAGCTCCTACGAGCAGTACTTC. This translates into CASSHSTASSYEQYF.